This T cell receptor beta chain was sequenced for a study of Graves' ophthalmopathy and Graves' hyperthyroidism (dated by TCRdb to the late 2010s). Describing the broader study: Peripheral blood samples were taken at the time of initial diagnosis, before any treatment was given. In roughly 6 hyperthyroidism patients, the T-cell repertoire of thyroid tissue was compared with the T-cell repertoire of blood. The 80 to 100 discovery patients were randomly divided into training and test sets at a 7:3 ratio. The independent validation cohort included around 19 hyperthyroidism patients plus 17 patients who later progressed from hyperthyroidism to ophthalmopathy. In total, 135 blood samples were TCR-sequenced: 40 to 45 ophthalmopathy, approximately 80 hyperthyroidism and some 17 hyperthyroidism-to-ophthalmopathy patients. To explore V-J signatures distinguishing ophthalmopathy from hyperthyroidism, a discovery set of around 97 patients (around 42 ophthalmopathy, 57 stable hyperthyroidism) was enrolled. TCR beta repertoire signatures were used to distinguish Graves' ophthalmopathy from Graves' hyperthyroidism and to predict progression to ophthalmopathy. Once sampling was done, hyperthyroidism patients were given methimazole at a starting dose of 30 mg daily, while ophthalmopathy patients were given high-dose intravenous methylprednisolone. Broader findings and caveats from the paper: Most expanded thyroid clonotypes with a frequency above 0.001 also appeared in blood, which suggests that blood repertoires may reflect the immune response in the thyroid. The 13-signature model separated ophthalmopathy from stable hyperthyroidism with approximately 90% sensitivity and approximately 83% specificity in cross-validation, and 80%/75% in the test set. In validation, the model predicted ophthalmopathy progression with over 60% sensitivity and 72.22% specificity; about a dozen predicted patients were CT-confirmed with GO in a median of about 6.2 months. No statistical method was used to set the sample size in advance, and the investigators knew which group each participant was assigned to.

Patients with ophthalmopathy had moderately to severely active disease, with a Clinical Activity Score of 3 or more, a NOSPECS grade of 4 or more, and a disease duration of less than 3 months. Patients were excluded if they had other autoimmune diseases, uncontrolled infections, pregnancy or lactation. Diagnosis was based on clinical symptoms, serum thyroxine, TRAb, thyroid ultrasound and orbital computed tomography. Using Ficoll-Paque density gradient centrifugation, PBMCs were isolated from 9.5 to 10 ml of fresh peripheral blood. Trizol reagent was used to extract the total RNA, and its quality was then checked on an Agilent 2100 Bioanalyzer. For this clonotype: The antigen it recognizes is unknown. Base qualities were left out, and no much larger clone turns up one base away.

TCR beta CDR3 regions were amplified from RNA transcripts for repertoire sequencing. The first round was an RT-PCR using HTBI primers with the Qiagen OneStep RT-PCR kit, and this first round was followed by a second-round multiplex PCR, then size selection and purification. Libraries were sequenced on an Illumina HiSeq2000 using paired-end 100 bp reads. The paper's data handling went like this. Reads were processed with SOAPnuke, discarding reads with adapters, uncalled bases, mean Phred below 15, or no exact constant-primer or identifier match. COPE v1.2.5 was used to merge high-quality paired reads. Each unique nucleotide sequence was defined as a clonotype, and clonotypes were aligned to IMGT TRB V, D and J references with MiTCR v1.1. Only V-J combinations with frequency above 0.0001 were analysed, covering 98% to 99.2% of repertoires. For each V-J combination, a TCR clonal expansion and chaos score was defined as F50 clonal expansion divided by the chaos observed in the TCRdist matrix. Welch's t-statistics and random forest were used to narrow the features down to about twelve V-J combinations, which were then fed into a naive Bayes classifier. Thyroid-blood repertoire similarity was quantified with the Morisita-Horn index. The public sequencing data were trimmed at Q25 with fastp and processed into clonotypes with MiXCR by TCRdb, which kept only in-frame beta chains. Merged by CDR3 protein, the rows form single entries marked with the most common genes and DNA. The V and J calls come from TCRdb's annotation, not from the publication. The sample has fewer than 600,000 distinct CDR3 sequences on record, 14% of them singletons. The top ten constitute over 8% of the sample.

Based on the germline V gene, the CDR1 and CDR2 sequences are MDHEN and SYDVKM. Trimmed from V: 2 bases; trimmed from J: 9 bases; junction bases lacking a gene match: 8. Including cysteine and phenylalanine, the CDR3 has 14 amino acids. Left in the record is the CDR3 DNA by itself, 42 bases read in frame from the first base. The TCR originated in a woman in her thirties with Graves' ophthalmopathy. Donor details come from another sample of the same person, matched by shared clones. Material for sequencing was blood. The V gene is TRBV28 and the J gene is TRBJ2-5; 8 bases in the middle match TRBD1. Read as DNA, the sequence is TGTGCCAGCAGTTTACCAGGGGGCGCGAATCCCCAGTACTTC. This gives the protein CASSLPGGANPQYF.